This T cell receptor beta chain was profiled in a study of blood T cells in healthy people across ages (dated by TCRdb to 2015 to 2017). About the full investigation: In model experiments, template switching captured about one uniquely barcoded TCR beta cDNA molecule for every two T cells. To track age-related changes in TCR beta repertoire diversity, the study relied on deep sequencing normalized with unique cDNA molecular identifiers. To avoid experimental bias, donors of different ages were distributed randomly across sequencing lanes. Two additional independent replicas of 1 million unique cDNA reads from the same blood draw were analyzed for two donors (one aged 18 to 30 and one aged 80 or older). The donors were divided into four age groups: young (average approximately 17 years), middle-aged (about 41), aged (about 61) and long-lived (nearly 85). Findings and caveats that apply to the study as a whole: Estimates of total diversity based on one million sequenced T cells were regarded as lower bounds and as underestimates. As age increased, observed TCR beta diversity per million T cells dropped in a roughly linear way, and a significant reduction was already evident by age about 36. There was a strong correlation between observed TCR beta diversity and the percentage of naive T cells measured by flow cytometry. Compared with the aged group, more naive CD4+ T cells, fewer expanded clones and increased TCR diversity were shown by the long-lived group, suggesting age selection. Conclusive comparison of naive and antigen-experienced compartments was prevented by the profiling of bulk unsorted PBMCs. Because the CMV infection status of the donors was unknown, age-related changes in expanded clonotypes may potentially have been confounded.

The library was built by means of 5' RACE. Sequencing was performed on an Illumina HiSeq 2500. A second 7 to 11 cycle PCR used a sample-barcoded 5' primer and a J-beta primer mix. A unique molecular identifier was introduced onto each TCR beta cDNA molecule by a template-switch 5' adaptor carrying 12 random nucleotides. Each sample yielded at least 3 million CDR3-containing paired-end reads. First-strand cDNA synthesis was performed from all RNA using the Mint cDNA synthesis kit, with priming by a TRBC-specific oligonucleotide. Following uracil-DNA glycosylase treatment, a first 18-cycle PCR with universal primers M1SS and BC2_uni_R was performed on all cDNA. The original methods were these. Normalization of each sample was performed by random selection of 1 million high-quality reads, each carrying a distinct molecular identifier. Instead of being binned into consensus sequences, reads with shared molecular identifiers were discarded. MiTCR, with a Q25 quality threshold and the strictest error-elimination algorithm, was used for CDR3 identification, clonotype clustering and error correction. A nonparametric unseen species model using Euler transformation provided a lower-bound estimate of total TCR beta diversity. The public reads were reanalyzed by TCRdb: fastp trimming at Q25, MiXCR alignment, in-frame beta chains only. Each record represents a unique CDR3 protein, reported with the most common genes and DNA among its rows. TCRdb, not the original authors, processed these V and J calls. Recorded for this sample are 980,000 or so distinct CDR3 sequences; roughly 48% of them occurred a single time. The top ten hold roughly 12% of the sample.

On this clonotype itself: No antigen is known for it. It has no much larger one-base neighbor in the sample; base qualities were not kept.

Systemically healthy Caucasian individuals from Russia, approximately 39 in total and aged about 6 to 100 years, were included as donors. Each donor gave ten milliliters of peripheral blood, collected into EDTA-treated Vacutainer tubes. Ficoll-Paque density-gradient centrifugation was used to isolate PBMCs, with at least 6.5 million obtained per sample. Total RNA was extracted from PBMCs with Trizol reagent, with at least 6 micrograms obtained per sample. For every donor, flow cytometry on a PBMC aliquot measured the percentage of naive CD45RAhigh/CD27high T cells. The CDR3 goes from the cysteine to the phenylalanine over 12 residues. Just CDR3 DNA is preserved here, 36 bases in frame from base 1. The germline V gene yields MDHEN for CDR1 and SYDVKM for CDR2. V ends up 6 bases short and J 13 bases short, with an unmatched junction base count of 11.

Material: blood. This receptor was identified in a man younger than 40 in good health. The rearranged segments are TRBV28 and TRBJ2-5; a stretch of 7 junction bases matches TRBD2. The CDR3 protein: CASRSQRGALYF. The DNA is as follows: TGTGCCAGCAGATCCCAGCGGGGCGCACTGTACTTC.